A single T cell receptor (beta chain) is shown here with its context. What antigen it recognizes has not been identified. No quality values exist for individual bases; no much larger clone is one base distant. The time point label for this specimen denotes: around 24 weeks on oral tofacitinib. Explained via the paper, the treatment or condition label denotes: oral pan-JAK inhibitor, 5-10 mg twice daily. Lesional scalp punch biopsies and peripheral blood were obtained from alopecia areata patients. After PBMCs were isolated by density centrifugation and stained for CD3, CD4 and CD8, a FACSAria was used to sort CD4+ and CD8+ T cells. The library relied on the immunoSEQ multiplex PCR assay. RNA was extracted from all samples and reverse transcribed into cDNA, which served as template for TCR sequencing. SuperScript III was used to make first-strand cDNA, primed with a 2:1 mix of oligo-dT and random hexamers. Amplification bias was assessed with a synthetic immune receptor repertoire, and residual bias was removed computationally. The original methods were these. Raw reads were preprocessed to remove errors, and CDR3 was defined according to IMGT conventions as the region from the conserved cysteine to phenylalanine. Clonality was computed as 1 minus the Shannon entropy, with the entropy normalized by log2 of the number of productive unique TCRs. CD4 or CD8 identity of scalp clones was inferred by cross-referencing scalp TCRbeta sequences with sorted blood CD4 and CD8 repertoires. TCRdb mirrors the immuneACCESS table, restricted to in-frame sequences. Some clones are absent from its copies; in checked studies, under half trace to an unresolved V gene, and the reason for the others is unknown. That table furnishes V, J and clone size, whereas the DNA furnished D and trimming. This sample holds 190,000 or so clones; roughly 53% were observed only once. The ten most abundant clones make up around 13% of the sample.

This specimen belongs to a study of CD8+ T cells in alopecia areata (dated by TCRdb to 2016 to 2019). About the study as a whole: The treated patients took part in an open-label pilot trial in which moderate-to-severe alopecia areata was treated with oral tofacitinib at 5 to 10 mg twice daily. Tofacitinib was given for 6 to 18 months, followed by 6 months of follow-up off drug to assess delayed response and recurrence. In treated patients, disease severity was measured using the SALT score, which gives the percentage of scalp surface area affected. The study used high-throughput TCRbeta sequencing to examine T cell clonal expansion in alopecia areata, in both the C3H/HeJ mouse model and human patients. Human TCRbeta sequencing covered scalp tissue and sorted CD4+ and CD8+ peripheral blood T cells from patchy and totalis/universalis alopecia areata patients and healthy controls. Tofacitinib-treated patients had biopsies at baseline and at 4 and 24 weeks of treatment, with a later scalp biopsy in several patients. Scalp clonality was compared among normal scalp (n=4), patchy alopecia areata scalp (n=8), and alopecia totalis/universalis scalp (n=8). The RNA source kit depended on sample type: the PAXgene miRNA kit for fixed scalp, the miRNeasy kit for PBMCs, and the RNeasy kit for mouse skin. immunoSEQ multiplex PCR using 35 Vbeta forward primers and 13 Jbeta reverse primers was used to amplify TCRbeta CDR3 regions. Broader findings and caveats from the paper: Unlike mouse skin, which is dominated by gammadelta T cells, normal human skin has resident alphabeta T cells that are also sequenced, and this complicates analysis of the scalp TCR repertoire. Because the treated cohort was small and had just a single nonresponder, larger studies are needed to establish links between baseline CD8+ expansion and response. Shared TCR sequences between patients were less evident than in mice, which may be partly attributable to HLA diversity in the patient population. During tofacitinib treatment, many expanded lesional clones remained in scalp and blood, and this persistence may partly explain relapse after treatment is stopped. Lesional scalp, especially in alopecia totalis/universalis, showed higher clonality and more expanded CD8+ clones than normal scalp, suggesting antigenic drive. Scalp clonality and the number of expanded CD8+ clones among the top 100 scalp clones were significantly decreased by tofacitinib.

The CDR1 and CDR2 encoded by the germline V gene (reference sequence) are MNHEY and SMNVEV. The CDR3 measures 15 amino acids from cysteine to phenylalanine. Kept here is only the CDR3 DNA, which spans 45 bases and is read in frame from base 1. The V end gives up 0 bases and the J end 5 bases, leaving 1 base in the junction not matched to a gene. This receptor was obtained from a human donor with alopecia areata. The chain is made from TRBV27 and TRBJ2-2, and 9 bases in between align with TRBD1. Sequences were derived from CD8+ T cells sorted from blood, sampled at week 24, from a patient treated with tofacitinib. CDR3 protein: CASSLSGTGTGELFF. The DNA sequence is as follows: TGTGCCAGCAGTTTATCCGGGACAGGGACCGGGGAGCTGTTTTTT.